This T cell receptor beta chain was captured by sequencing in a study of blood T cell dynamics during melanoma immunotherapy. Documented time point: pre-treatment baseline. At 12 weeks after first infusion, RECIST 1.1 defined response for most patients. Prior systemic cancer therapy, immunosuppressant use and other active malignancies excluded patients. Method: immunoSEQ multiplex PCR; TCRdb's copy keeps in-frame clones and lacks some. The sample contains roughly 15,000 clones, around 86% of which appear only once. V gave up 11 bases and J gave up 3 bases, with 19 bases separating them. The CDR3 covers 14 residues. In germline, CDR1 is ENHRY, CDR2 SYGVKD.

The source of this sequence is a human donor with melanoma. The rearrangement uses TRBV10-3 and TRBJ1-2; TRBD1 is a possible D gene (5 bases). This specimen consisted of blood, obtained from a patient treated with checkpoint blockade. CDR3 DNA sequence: TGTGCCTCGGGGGGTTTAGGTTCTGACTATGGCTACACCTTC. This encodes CASGGLGSDYGYTF.